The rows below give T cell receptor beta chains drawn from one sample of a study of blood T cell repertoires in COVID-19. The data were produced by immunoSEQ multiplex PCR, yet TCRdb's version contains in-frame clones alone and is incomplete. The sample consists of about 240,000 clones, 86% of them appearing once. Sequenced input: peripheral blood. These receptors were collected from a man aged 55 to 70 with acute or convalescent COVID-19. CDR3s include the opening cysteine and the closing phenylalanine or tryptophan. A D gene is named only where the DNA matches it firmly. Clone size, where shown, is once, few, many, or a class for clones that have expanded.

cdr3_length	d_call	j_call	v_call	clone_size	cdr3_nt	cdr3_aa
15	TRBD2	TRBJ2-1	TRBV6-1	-	TGTGCCAGCAGCGACGGGACTAGTGGTTTTAATGAGCAGTTCTTC	CASSDGTSGFNEQFF
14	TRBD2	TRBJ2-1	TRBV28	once	TGTGCCAGCAATGCGGTAGCGGGAGGTTTTGAGCAGTTCTTC	CASNAVAGGFEQFF
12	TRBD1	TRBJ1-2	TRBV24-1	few	TGTGCCACCAGTGACCCGGGGACAGAACACACCTTC	CATSDPGTEHTF
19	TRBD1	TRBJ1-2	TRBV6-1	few	TGTGCCAGCAGTGAAGCGTCACGAAGGACAGGGCAACTTTTTTATGGCTACACCTTC	CASSEASRRTGQLFYGYTF
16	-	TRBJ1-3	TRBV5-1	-	TGCGCCAGCAGCTTGCGGGGTGCCTACTCTGGAAACACCATATATTTT	CASSLRGAYSGNTIYF
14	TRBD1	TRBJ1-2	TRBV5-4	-	TGTGCCAGCACCTCCGGGACAGGGGACTATGGCTACACCTTC	CASTSGTGDYGYTF
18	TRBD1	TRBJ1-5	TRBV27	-	TGTGCCAGCAGTTTTTCAGGGGGCTTCGGTAGGGGCAATCAGCCCCAGCATTTT	CASSFSGGFGRGNQPQHF
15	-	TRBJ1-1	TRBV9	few	TGTGCCAGCAGCGTAGTTGGGCAGGGGAACACTGAAGCTTTCTTT	CASSVVGQGNTEAFF
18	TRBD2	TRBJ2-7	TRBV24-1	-	TGTGCCACCAGTGATTTGCCTAGCGGGAGGGCCTACTCCTACGAGCAGTACTTC	CATSDLPSGRAYSYEQYF
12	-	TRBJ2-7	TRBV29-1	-	TGCAGCGTAGATCAAGCGGTTCACGAGCAGTACTTC	CSVDQAVHEQYF
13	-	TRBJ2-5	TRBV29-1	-	TGCAGCGGCAACAGGGACCTCCAAGAGACCCAGTACTTC	CSGNRDLQETQYF
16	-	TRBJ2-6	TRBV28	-	TGTGCCAGCAGTTTAATAGGAGAAGCGGGGGCCAACGTCCTGACTTTC	CASSLIGEAGANVLTF
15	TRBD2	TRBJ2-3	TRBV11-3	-	TGTGCCAGCAGCTTTTATAGCGGGAGCACAGATACGCAGTATTTT	CASSFYSGSTDTQYF
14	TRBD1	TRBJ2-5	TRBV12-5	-	TGTGCTAGTGGGACGGGACAGCCCCAAGAGACCCAGTACTTC	CASGTGQPQETQYF
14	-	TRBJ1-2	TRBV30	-	TGTGCCTGGAGTGTAGAGACACCTAACTATGGCTACACCTTC	CAWSVETPNYGYTF
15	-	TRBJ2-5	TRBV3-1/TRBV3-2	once	TGTGCCAGCAGCCAACTAGATTCGCCGGCGGAGACCCAGTACTTC	CASSQLDSPAETQYF
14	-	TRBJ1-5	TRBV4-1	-	TGCGCCAGCAGCCAAGGTAGGGGTAATCAGCCCCAGCATTTT	CASSQGRGNQPQHF
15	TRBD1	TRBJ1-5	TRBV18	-	TGTGCCAGCTCACTAGACAGGGGTAGCAATCAGCCCCAGCATTTT	CASSLDRGSNQPQHF
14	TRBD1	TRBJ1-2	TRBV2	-	TGTGCCAGCAGTGAGGTCGGACAGGTGGATGGCTACACCTTC	CASSEVGQVDGYTF
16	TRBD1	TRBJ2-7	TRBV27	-	TGTGCCAGCAGAGAACACAGGGACAGCCTAACCTACGAGCAGTACTTC	CASREHRDSLTYEQYF
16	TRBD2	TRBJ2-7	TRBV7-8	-	TGTGCCAGCAGCCCAGCGGGCGGGAGTAGTACCTACGAGCAGTACTTC	CASSPAGGSSTYEQYF
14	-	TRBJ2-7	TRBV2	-	TGTGCCAGCAGTGACCTTCCCGGGTCGAGCGAGCAGTACTTC	CASSDLPGSSEQYF
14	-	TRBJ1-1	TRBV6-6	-	TGTGCCAGCAGTCCAAGGGGAGCGGGCACTGAAGCTTTCTTT	CASSPRGAGTEAFF
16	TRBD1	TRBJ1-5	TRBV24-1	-	TGTGCCACCAGTGAGGCTGGGACAGGGGGCGGTCAGCCCCAGCATTTT	CATSEAGTGGGQPQHF
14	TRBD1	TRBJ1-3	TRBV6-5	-	TGTGCCAGCAGCCTCAGGGGGGACGGAAACACCATATATTTT	CASSLRGDGNTIYF
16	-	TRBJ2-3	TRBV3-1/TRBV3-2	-	TGTGCCAGCAGCCAATGGGTTGCGGAACCCACAGATACGCAGTATTTT	CASSQWVAEPTDTQYF
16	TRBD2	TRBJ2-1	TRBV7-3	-	TGTGCCAGCAGCTTATTCCCCTCGGGAGGGCCCGATGAGCAGTTCTTC	CASSLFPSGGPDEQFF
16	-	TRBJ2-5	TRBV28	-	TGTGCCAGCAGTTCAACGGGGGTGGAGTACCAAGAGACCCAGTACTTC	CASSSTGVEYQETQYF
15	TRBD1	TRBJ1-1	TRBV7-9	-	TGTGCCAGCAGCTTAGCCGCAGGGGGTAACACTGAAGCTTTCTTT	CASSLAAGGNTEAFF
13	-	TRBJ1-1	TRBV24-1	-	TGTGCCACCAGGAGGGGGATGAACACTGAAGCTTTCTTT	CATRRGMNTEAFF